The entry below gives a single T cell receptor beta chain sequence along with its context. Germline V gene sequence: CDR1 SGHTA, CDR2 FQGNSA. This CDR3 has 14 residues. V was clipped by 5 bases and J by 3 bases; unmatched bases: 6. This sample was taken from a study of cytomegalovirus exposure and HLA in healthy donors. The PCR made use of 60 Vbeta and 13 Jbeta primers. The assay was immunoSEQ multiplex PCR, and TCRdb's table has in-frame clones only and misses some. The data show roughly 82,000 clones, roughly 74% seen once. This chain connects TRBV7-2 to TRBJ1-2; 7 nucleotides align to TRBD1. The clonotype was recovered from a woman between 50 and 59 years old in good health and CMV-seropositive. Sequencing used PBMCs. The CDR3 loop is CASSEDGQDYGYTF. The CDR3 nucleotides read TGTGCCAGCAGCGAAGACGGACAGGACTATGGCTACACCTTC.